The TCR beta chain under discussion was sequenced for a study of T cells in Graves' hyperthyroidism and ophthalmopathy. Researchers amplified the TCR beta CDR3 regions from RNA transcripts. When the TCR CDR3 underwent first-round RT-PCR, the HTBI primer set was used. TCRdb re-called the multiplex PCR reads through MiXCR, storing one row per CDR3 protein. The sample lists roughly 290,000 distinct CDR3 sequences; 15% to 20% were seen once. This clonotype was counted at least ten times. Each diagnosis was grounded in clinical symptoms, serum thyroxine and TRAb, thyroid ultrasound, and orbital computed tomography. V lost 5 bases, J lost 5 bases, and 7 bases stayed unmatched. CDR1 and CDR2 from the germline V gene are KGHSH and LQKENI. The CDR3 contains 14 residues.

Sequencing used blood. The chain combines TRBV18 with TRBJ2-5; 8 nucleotides agree with TRBD1. The clonotype comes from a woman aged 55-70 years with Graves' ophthalmopathy. CDR3 protein: CASSSSRQGETQYF. The CDR3 DNA is TGTGCCAGCTCATCTTCGAGACAGGGGGAGACCCAGTACTTC.